This is a list of T cell receptor beta chains from one sample in a study of blood T cells in healthy people across ages. TCRdb re-called the 5' RACE reads with MiXCR, one entry per CDR3 protein. The repertoire has around 1,600,000 distinct CDR3 sequences, 35% to 45% of them found once; the top ten carry about 4%. The sequenced sample consisted of blood. These receptors all come from a woman aged 18-29 years in good health. CDR3s include the opening cysteine and the closing phenylalanine or tryptophan. The order of the fields is clone size, D gene, J gene, V gene, CDR3 DNA, CDR3 protein. D genes are given only for firm matches. Part of the rows lack a size; the others show once, few, many or a class for expanded clones.

-,-,TRBJ2-7,TRBV10-1,TGCGCCAGCAGTGATGAGAGGAGCTCCTACGAGCAGTACTTC,CASSDERSSYEQYF
few,TRBD2,TRBJ2-7,TRBV3-1,TGTGCCAGCAGCCAAGAGGGCCTAGCGGGGTCCTACGAGCAGTACTTC,CASSQEGLAGSYEQYF
-,TRBD2,TRBJ2-3,TRBV4-1,TGCGCCAGCAGCCAACCTAGCGGGGCCGGTACAGATACGCAGTATTTT,CASSQPSGAGTDTQYF
few,-,TRBJ2-3,TRBV20-1,TGCAGTGCTAGAGATCCTGTCTCCACAGATACGCAGTATTTT,CSARDPVSTDTQYF
-,-,TRBJ1-5,TRBV20-1,TGCAGTGCTAGAGATTTCAATGTGGGCAATCAGCCCCAGCATTTT,CSARDFNVGNQPQHF
-,TRBD2,TRBJ2-1,TRBV24-1,TGTGCCACCAGTGAAACAATAGCGGGAGAGTACAATGAGCAGTTCTTC,CATSETIAGEYNEQFF
-,TRBD1,TRBJ1-2,TRBV20-1,TGCAGTGCTAGTTACCGACAGGGATTCTATGGCTACACCTTC,CSASYRQGFYGYTF
-,-,TRBJ2-1,TRBV5-5,TGTGCCAGCAGCTTAATTTTGTCGAATGAGCCGTTCTTC,CASSLILSNEPFF
-,-,TRBJ1-2,TRBV1,TGCACCAGCTGCCACGGTGGAAAAGCTAACTATGGCTACACCTTC,CTSCHGGKANYGYTF
-,TRBD2,TRBJ2-1,TRBV12-3/TRBV12-4,TGTGCCAGCAGATCAAGCGGGATCTCTTACGGGCGTTCCTACAATGAGCAGTTCTTC,CASRSSGISYGRSYNEQFF
-,-,TRBJ1-2,TRBV7-9,TGTGCCAGCAGCTCGGCGGGCGTAGACTATGGCTACACCTTC,CASSSAGVDYGYTF
-,-,TRBJ1-1,TRBV9,TGTGCCAGCAGCGTAGCTCCGGAGGTCACTGAAGCTTTCTTT,CASSVAPEVTEAFF
many,TRBD2,TRBJ2-1,TRBV20-1,TGCAGTGCTCCCTCCCCCCTAGCGGACTACAATGAGCAGTTCTTC,CSAPSPLADYNEQFF
-,TRBD1,TRBJ1-2,TRBV9,TGTGCCAGCAGCGTAGATCGAGGGGGCCGTGGCTACACCTTC,CASSVDRGGRGYTF
-,-,TRBJ2-7,TRBV10-3,TGTGCCATCAGCCTAGCTTACGAGCAGTACTTC,CAISLAYEQYF
-,-,TRBJ2-3,TRBV25-1,TGTGCCAGCAGTCCAGGAGGCCGCGGTACGCAGTATTTT,CASSPGGRGTQYF
-,TRBD2,TRBJ2-5,TRBV4-2,TGTGCCAGCAGCCAAGGCCCCCAACTAGCGGAGCAGTACTTC,CASSQGPQLAEQYF
-,TRBD1,TRBJ2-5,TRBV6-5,TGTGCCAGCAGTTACTTACAGGGGGCGCGGGAGACCCAGTACTTC,CASSYLQGARETQYF
few,TRBD1,TRBJ1-2,TRBV12-3/TRBV12-4,TGTGCCAGCAGTTTATCCGGGACAGGAGTTGGCTACACCTTC,CASSLSGTGVGYTF
-,-,TRBJ1-3,TRBV10-3,TGTGCCATCAGTGAGTCGAGCGGTGGAGGGTATGGAAACACCATATATTTT,CAISESSGGGYGNTIYF
-,-,TRBJ1-6,TRBV6-5,TGTGCCAGCAGTTATGGGGGGGGCTCCTATAATTCACCCCTCCACTTT,CASSYGGGSYNSPLHF
many,-,TRBJ2-7,TRBV20-1,TGCAGTGCACCCCCCAGGGGGGTGAACGAGCAGTACTTC,CSAPPRGVNEQYF
-,-,TRBJ1-1,TRBV7-2,TGTGCCAGCAGCTCAGACCCCGGGGGGCGAGCTTTCTTT,CASSSDPGGRAFF
-,TRBD2,TRBJ2-1,TRBV29-1,TGCAGCGTTGAAGGTAGGACTAGGACTTACAATGAGCAGTTCTTC,CSVEGRTRTYNEQFF
-,TRBD1,TRBJ2-3,TRBV20-1,TGCAGTGCTCACAGGGGTCCCCCAGATACGCAGTATTTT,CSAHRGPPDTQYF
-,-,TRBJ2-2,TRBV29-1,TGCAGCGCCAGAGGACGAACGAACACCGGGGAGCTGTTTTTT,CSARGRTNTGELFF
-,TRBD1,TRBJ2-1,TRBV12-3/TRBV12-4,TGTGCCAGCAACAGGGGCTACAATGAGCAGTTCTTC,CASNRGYNEQFF
once,-,TRBJ1-3,TRBV4-1,TGCGCCAGCAGCCAAGAGGGGGGAGCCACCTCTGGAAACACCATATATTTT,CASSQEGGATSGNTIYF
-,-,TRBJ1-1,TRBV29-1,TGCAGCGTCTTCGATTGGAGTCGGGACACTGAAGCTTTCTTT,CSVFDWSRDTEAFF